This is a list of T cell receptor beta chains from one sample in a study of blood T cells in healthy people across ages. TCRdb re-analysed the 5' RACE reads in MiXCR, keeping a single row per CDR3 protein. Of fewer than 900,000 distinct CDR3 sequences listed, roughly 49% are singletons. The source material was blood. The receptors come from a woman aged 60-75 years in good health. The CDR3 runs from the conserved cysteine through the conserved F or W. D genes are given only for firm matches.

V,D,CDR3
TRBV29-1,.,CSAGQISTDTQYF
TRBV27,.,CASSKRGLAFF
TRBV20-1,.,CSAREAGKLYNSPLHF
TRBV28,.,CASSLQTGTDTQYF
TRBV7-2,.,CACKLVVETQYF
TRBV30,.,CAWAWGGELFF
TRBV3-1,TRBD1,CASSQGQGVQPQHF
TRBV20-1,.,CSVPGVTDTQYF
TRBV7-2,TRBD1,CASSFGTADNSPLHF
TRBV25-1,.,CASEGSGRVNTEAFF
TRBV18,.,CASSPLGGNIEQYF
TRBV6-6,TRBD2,CASETSVTTDTQYF
TRBV10-3,TRBD2,CAISESGLAGVSDTQYF
TRBV7-2,TRBD2,CASSKTSGRAHEQYF
TRBV6-2/TRBV6-3,.,CATGRGDGNQPQHF
TRBV15,.,CATSRDLLNYGYTF
TRBV12-3/TRBV12-4,TRBD1,CASRDRWGRETQYF
TRBV11-2,TRBD2,CASRRRENPDTQYF
TRBV29-1,TRBD1,CSVEIDRGTEAFF
TRBV20-1,TRBD2,CSVATSGSGPVSYNEQFF
TRBV6-5,.,CASSYLVSSSPLHF
TRBV10-3,TRBD2,CAISESIAGLSYNEQFF
TRBV28,TRBD2,CASSPAGTSGIAQYF
TRBV25-1,TRBD1,CASNGDRVPYEQYF
TRBV20-1,.,CSAQAGTYNEQYF
TRBV9,.,CASSVAPNTEAFF
TRBV11-2,TRBD2,CASSSSTSADNEQFF
TRBV20-1,.,CSARVGGADTEAFF
TRBV12-3/TRBV12-4,.,CASRLNTEAFF
TRBV20-1,.,CTGAGGRGSPDTQYF
TRBV7-2,.,CASSLVTRQEAFF
TRBV28,.,CASSTPGESNQPQHF
TRBV12-3/TRBV12-4,.,CASNLQGYNEQFF
TRBV12-3/TRBV12-4,.,CASQGPYNYGYTF
TRBV29-1,.,CSVDTSRSYNEQFF
TRBV6-2/TRBV6-3,TRBD2,CAIPSGGITDTQYF
TRBV6-2/TRBV6-3,TRBD2,CASSNRLAGGRETQFF
TRBV14,.,CASSQEPRARRVHEQYF
TRBV6-2/TRBV6-3,.,CASRPRTRGSSYEQYF
TRBV29-1,TRBD1,CSVLGTGEHGYTF
TRBV28,.,CASKVWAIETQYF
TRBV5-1,TRBD2,CASSSYASGSIYNEQYF
TRBV21-1,.,CASPQRGQLSSYNEQFF
TRBV2,TRBD1,CASTIDREDSYTF
TRBV20-1,.,CSARSGGNQPQHF
TRBV20-1,.,CSAIRPGQEAFF
TRBV25-1,.,CASSDYRGTDTQYF
TRBV7-2,TRBD1,CASSRGQIEAFF
TRBV29-1,.,CSVEGTGGYTF